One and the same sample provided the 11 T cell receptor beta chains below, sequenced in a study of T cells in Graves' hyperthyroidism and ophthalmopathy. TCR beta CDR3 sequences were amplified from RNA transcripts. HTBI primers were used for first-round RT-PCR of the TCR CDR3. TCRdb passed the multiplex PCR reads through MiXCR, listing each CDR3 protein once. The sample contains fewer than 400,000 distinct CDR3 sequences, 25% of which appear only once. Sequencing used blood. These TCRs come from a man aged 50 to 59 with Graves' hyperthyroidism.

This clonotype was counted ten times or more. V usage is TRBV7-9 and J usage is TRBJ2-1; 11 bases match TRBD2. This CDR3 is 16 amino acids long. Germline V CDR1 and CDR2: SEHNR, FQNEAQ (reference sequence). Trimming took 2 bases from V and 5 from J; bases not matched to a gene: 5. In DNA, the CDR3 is TGTGCCAGCAGCTTAACTAGCGGGAGTGTCCACAATGAGCAGTTCTTC. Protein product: CASSLTSGSVHNEQFF.

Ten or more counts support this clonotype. CDR3 in amino acids: CASSLDLSGEQYF. CDR3 DNA: TGTGCCAGCAGCTTAGATCTTTCCGGCGAGCAGTACTTC. V usage is TRBV11-2 and J usage is TRBJ2-7; D gene unclear. CDR1 is SGHAT, CDR2 FQNNGV, per germline. V shed 0 bases and J shed 6 bases, with 9 bases lying between them. The CDR3 consists of 13 residues.

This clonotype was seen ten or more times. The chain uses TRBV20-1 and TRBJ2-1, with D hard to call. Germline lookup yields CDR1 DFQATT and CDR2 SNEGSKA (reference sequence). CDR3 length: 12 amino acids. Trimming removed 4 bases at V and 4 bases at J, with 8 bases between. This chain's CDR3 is CSAIGPYNEQFF. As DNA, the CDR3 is TGCAGTGCTATCGGACCATACAATGAGCAGTTCTTC.

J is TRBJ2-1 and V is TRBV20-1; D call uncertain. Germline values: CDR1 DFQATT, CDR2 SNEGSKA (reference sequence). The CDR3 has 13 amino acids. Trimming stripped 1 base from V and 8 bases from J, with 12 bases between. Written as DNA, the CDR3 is TGCAGTGCTAGAGGGTTAGTGAACCATGAGCAGTTCTTC. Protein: CSARGLVNHEQFF.

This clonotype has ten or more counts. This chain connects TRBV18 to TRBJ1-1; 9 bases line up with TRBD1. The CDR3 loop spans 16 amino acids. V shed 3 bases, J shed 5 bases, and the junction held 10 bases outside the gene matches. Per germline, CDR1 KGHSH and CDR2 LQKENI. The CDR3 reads CASSPLPVDRGTEAFF. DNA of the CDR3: TGTGCCAGCTCACCCTTACCGGTCGACAGGGGGACTGAAGCTTTCTTT.

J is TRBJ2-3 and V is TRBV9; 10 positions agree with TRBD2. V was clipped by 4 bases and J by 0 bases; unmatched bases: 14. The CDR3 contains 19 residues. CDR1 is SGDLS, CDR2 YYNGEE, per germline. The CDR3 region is CASSQTPGTSATSTDTQYF. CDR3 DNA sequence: TGTGCCAGCAGCCAAACCCCCGGGACTAGCGCCACCAGCACAGATACGCAGTATTTT.

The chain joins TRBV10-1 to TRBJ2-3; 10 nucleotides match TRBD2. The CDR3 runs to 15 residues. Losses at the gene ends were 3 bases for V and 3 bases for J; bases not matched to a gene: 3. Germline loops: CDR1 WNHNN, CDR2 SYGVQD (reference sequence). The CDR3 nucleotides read TGCGCCAGCAGTGATAGCGGGAGGCGGACAGATACGCAGTATTTT. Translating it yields CASSDSGRRTDTQYF.

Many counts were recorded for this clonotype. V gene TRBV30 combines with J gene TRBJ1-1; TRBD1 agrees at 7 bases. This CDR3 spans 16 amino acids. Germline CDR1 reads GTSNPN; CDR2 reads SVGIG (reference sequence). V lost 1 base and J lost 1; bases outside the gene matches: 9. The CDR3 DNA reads TGTGCCTGGAGTGGGGGAGAACAGGGGCAGAACACTGAAGCTTTCTTT. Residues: CAWSGGEQGQNTEAFF.

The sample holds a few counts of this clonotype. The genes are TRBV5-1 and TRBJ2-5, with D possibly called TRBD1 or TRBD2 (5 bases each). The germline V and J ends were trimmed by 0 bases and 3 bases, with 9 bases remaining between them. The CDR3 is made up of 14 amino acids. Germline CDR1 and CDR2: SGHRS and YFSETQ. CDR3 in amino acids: CASSLGGGEETQYF. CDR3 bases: TGCGCCAGCAGCTTGGGTGGGGGAGAAGAGACCCAGTACTTC.

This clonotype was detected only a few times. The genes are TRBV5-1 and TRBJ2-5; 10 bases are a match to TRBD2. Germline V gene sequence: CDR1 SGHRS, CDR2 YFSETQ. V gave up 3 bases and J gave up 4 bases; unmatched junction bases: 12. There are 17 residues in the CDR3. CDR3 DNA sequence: TGCGCCAGCAGCTCTACTAGCGGGATCAACTATGGAGAGACCCAGTACTTC. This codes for CASSSTSGINYGETQYF.

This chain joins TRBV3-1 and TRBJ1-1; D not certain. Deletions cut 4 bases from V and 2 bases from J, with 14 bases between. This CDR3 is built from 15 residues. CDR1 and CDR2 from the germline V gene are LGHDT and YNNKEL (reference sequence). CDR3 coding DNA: TGTGCCAGCAGCCCTTCTCAAAAGAGTAACACTGAAGCTTTCTTT. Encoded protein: CASSPSQKSNTEAFF.